This T cell receptor (beta chain) was sequenced for a study of T cell changes during pregnancy in multiple sclerosis (dated by TCRdb to the late 2010s). Some background on the complete study: Changes in the T cell repertoire over the course of pregnancy were examined in this study in women with multiple sclerosis.

The protocol used for the library was the immunoSEQ multiplex PCR assay. The clones in this table, taken by TCRdb from immuneACCESS, are in-frame only. Not every clone is retained; where verified, under half of the shortfall comes from an unresolved V gene, and the cause of the rest is unknown. This sample gives about 40,000 clones in total; over 75% of them show up just once. 0.43% of the sample is in the top ten clones. A word on this clone: Its binding antigen is unknown. One base away there is no much larger clone; base qualities are not given.

V ends up 5 bases short and J 6 bases short, with an unmatched junction base count of 8. The germline V gene (reference sequence) yields PRHDT for CDR1 and FYEKMQ for CDR2. From its cysteine to its phenylalanine, the CDR3 spans 16 amino acids. Only the CDR3 portion is preserved as DNA: 48 bases, with reading frame beginning at the first base. Sequencing was performed on CD4+ T cells from peripheral blood mononuclear cells, taken in the third trimester of pregnancy. The receptor's source is a female donor with multiple sclerosis, enrolled in a pregnancy study. This chain is built from TRBV13 and TRBJ2-1, with TRBD2 identical over 12 junction bases. The nucleotide sequence is TGTGCCAGCAGCGCCAGGACTAGCGGGAATCGCAATGAGCAGTTCTTC. Translated, this is CASSARTSGNRNEQFF.